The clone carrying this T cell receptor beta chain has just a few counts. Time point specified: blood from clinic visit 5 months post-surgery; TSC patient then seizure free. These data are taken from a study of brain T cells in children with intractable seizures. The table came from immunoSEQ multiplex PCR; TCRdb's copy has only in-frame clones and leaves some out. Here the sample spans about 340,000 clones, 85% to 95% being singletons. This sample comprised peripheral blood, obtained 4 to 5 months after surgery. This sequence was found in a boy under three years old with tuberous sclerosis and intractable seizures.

The CDR3 loop reads CSASQGSGNTIYF. In nucleotides, the CDR3 is TGCAGTGCTAGTCAAGGGTCGGGAAACACCATATATTTT. This chain links TRBV20-1 with TRBJ1-3; no firm D call. This CDR3 comprises 13 residues. Germline values: CDR1 DFQATT, CDR2 SNEGSKA (reference sequence). V lost 3 bases, J lost 4 bases, and 10 bases lay in between.